Listed below are T cell receptor beta chains from one sample, sequenced in a study of Ad26.COV2.S vaccination and SARS-CoV-2 variants. TCRdb's copy holds only in-frame clones and misses some; the assay was immunoSEQ multiplex PCR. This repertoire shows under 150,000 clones, 80% to 90% found once; its top ten account for 4% to 6%. Sequencing used peripheral blood, obtained after recovery from COVID-19. The receptors stem from a human donor who had recovered from COVID-19. The CDR3 runs from the conserved cysteine through the conserved F or W. Each record gives: J gene, clone size, D gene, V gene, CDR3 DNA, CDR3 protein. A D gene is named only where the DNA matches it firmly. Only some rows state a clone size, as once, few, many or a class for expanded clones.

J gene: TRBJ2-2
clone size: NA
D gene: NA
V gene: TRBV7-9
CDR3 DNA: TGTGCCAGCAGCTTACCTCACCGGCCCGGGGAGCTGTTTTTT
CDR3 protein: CASSLPHRPGELFF

J gene: TRBJ2-4
clone size: NA
D gene: NA
V gene: TRBV7-2
CDR3 DNA: TGTGCCAGCAGCTTAGGGGGCAGTCTTTTCGCCAAAAACATTCAGTACTTC
CDR3 protein: CASSLGGSLFAKNIQYF

J gene: TRBJ2-3
clone size: NA
D gene: NA
V gene: TRBV6-4
CDR3 DNA: TGTGCCAGCAGCCAGGAGGGAAGGGGCACAGATACGCAGTATTTT
CDR3 protein: CASSQEGRGTDTQYF

J gene: TRBJ2-3
clone size: NA
D gene: TRBD2
V gene: TRBV5-1
CDR3 DNA: TGCGCCAGCAGCTCGGGGACTAACATCCGCACAGATACGCAGTATTTT
CDR3 protein: CASSSGTNIRTDTQYF

J gene: TRBJ2-5
clone size: NA
D gene: TRBD2
V gene: TRBV6-5
CDR3 DNA: TGTGCCAGCACCCCCCCGGGGGGGTCCCTAGAGACCCAGTACTTC
CDR3 protein: CASTPPGGSLETQYF

J gene: TRBJ2-1
clone size: NA
D gene: NA
V gene: TRBV18
CDR3 DNA: TGTGCCAGCTCACCCGCCCTGGGTGGACACAATGAGCAGTTCTTC
CDR3 protein: CASSPALGGHNEQFF

J gene: TRBJ2-7
clone size: NA
D gene: NA
V gene: TRBV4-3
CDR3 DNA: TGCGCCAGCAGCCAAGCTTCCGAGGGTCGGCAGAACGAGCAGTACTTC
CDR3 protein: CASSQASEGRQNEQYF

J gene: TRBJ2-3
clone size: NA
D gene: NA
V gene: TRBV10-1
CDR3 DNA: TGCGCCAGCAGAAGAGGAGGGATTTCTAGCACAGATACGCAGTATTTT
CDR3 protein: CASRRGGISSTDTQYF

J gene: TRBJ2-2
clone size: NA
D gene: NA
V gene: TRBV7-9
CDR3 DNA: TGTGCCAGCAGCTTCGGGCCCCAGGGTACCGGGGAGCTGTTTTTT
CDR3 protein: CASSFGPQGTGELFF

J gene: TRBJ2-4
clone size: once
D gene: NA
V gene: TRBV7-9
CDR3 DNA: TGTGCCAGCACCCCTGGACAGCAGAACATTCAGTACTTC
CDR3 protein: CASTPGQQNIQYF

J gene: TRBJ1-2
clone size: once
D gene: NA
V gene: TRBV3-1/TRBV3-2
CDR3 DNA: TGTGCCAGCAGCCAAGGTCGGGGTGTGCTCACCTTC
CDR3 protein: CASSQGRGVLTF

J gene: TRBJ2-7
clone size: once
D gene: NA
V gene: TRBV5-1
CDR3 DNA: TGCGCCAGCAGCTTGGAGACTTCCCACGAGCAGTACTTC
CDR3 protein: CASSLETSHEQYF

J gene: TRBJ1-1
clone size: NA
D gene: TRBD1
V gene: TRBV12-5
CDR3 DNA: TGTGCTAGTGGTTTGGATCCGACAGGGACAAGTTTCTTT
CDR3 protein: CASGLDPTGTSFF

J gene: TRBJ1-2
clone size: NA
D gene: NA
V gene: TRBV6-5
CDR3 DNA: TGTGCCAGCTTCGGGGCGTATGGCTACACCTTC
CDR3 protein: CASFGAYGYTF

J gene: TRBJ1-5
clone size: NA
D gene: NA
V gene: TRBV15
CDR3 DNA: TGTGCCACCAGCAGGCCAGGGGATAATCAGCCCCAGCATTTT
CDR3 protein: CATSRPGDNQPQHF

J gene: TRBJ2-2
clone size: NA
D gene: NA
V gene: TRBV5-1
CDR3 DNA: TGCGCCAGCAGAATACAGGGAGGCACCGGGGAGCTGTTTTTT
CDR3 protein: CASRIQGGTGELFF

J gene: TRBJ1-3
clone size: NA
D gene: NA
V gene: TRBV7-9
CDR3 DNA: TGTGCCAGCAGCCCAGGGGACACCATATATTTT
CDR3 protein: CASSPGDTIYF

J gene: TRBJ1-4
clone size: NA
D gene: TRBD1
V gene: TRBV28
CDR3 DNA: TGTGCCAGCAGTTTATCGACAGGGGTCGAAGAAAAACTGTTTTTT
CDR3 protein: CASSLSTGVEEKLFF

J gene: TRBJ2-7
clone size: NA
D gene: NA
V gene: TRBV27
CDR3 DNA: TGTGCCAGCAGTCCCTCAGGGCACAGCTCCTACGAGCAGTACTTC
CDR3 protein: CASSPSGHSSYEQYF

J gene: TRBJ1-1
clone size: NA
D gene: NA
V gene: TRBV2
CDR3 DNA: TGTGCCAGCAGTGAAGTTTTCCCTGAAGTGAACACTGAAGCTTTCTTT
CDR3 protein: CASSEVFPEVNTEAFF

J gene: TRBJ2-5
clone size: NA
D gene: NA
V gene: TRBV7-2
CDR3 DNA: TGTGCCAGCAGCTTTGCCTTCCAAGAGACCCAGTACTTC
CDR3 protein: CASSFAFQETQYF

J gene: TRBJ2-7
clone size: NA
D gene: TRBD1
V gene: TRBV6-2/TRBV6-3
CDR3 DNA: TGTGCCAGCAGTTTGACAGGGCCTACCTACGAGCAGTACTTC
CDR3 protein: CASSLTGPTYEQYF

J gene: TRBJ2-5
clone size: NA
D gene: NA
V gene: TRBV6-2/TRBV6-3
CDR3 DNA: TGTGCCAGCAGTTACTCCGGCAGTCAAGAGACCCAGTACTTC
CDR3 protein: CASSYSGSQETQYF

J gene: TRBJ1-5
clone size: NA
D gene: NA
V gene: TRBV28
CDR3 DNA: TGTGCCAGCAGTGCCGGCCCTAGCCATTCTTTATATCAGCCCCAGCATTTT
CDR3 protein: CASSAGPSHSLYQPQHF

J gene: TRBJ1-4
clone size: NA
D gene: NA
V gene: TRBV6-5
CDR3 DNA: TGTGCCAGCAGTTACTCAGGAGGGACGGGGCGAGAAAAACTGTTTTTT
CDR3 protein: CASSYSGGTGREKLFF

J gene: TRBJ2-3
clone size: NA
D gene: NA
V gene: TRBV12-3/TRBV12-4
CDR3 DNA: TGTGCCAGCAGTTTAAAGGGGGCAGATACGCAGTATTTT
CDR3 protein: CASSLKGADTQYF

J gene: TRBJ2-4
clone size: NA
D gene: NA
V gene: TRBV5-4
CDR3 DNA: TGTGCCAGCAGCTTGGGGTCGGGCCTCGGAGCCAAAAACATTCAGTACTTC
CDR3 protein: CASSLGSGLGAKNIQYF

J gene: TRBJ1-4
clone size: NA
D gene: TRBD1
V gene: TRBV6-2/TRBV6-3
CDR3 DNA: TGTGCCAGCAGTAGACAACCGGACAGGGGGTCGAACGAAAAACTGTTTTTT
CDR3 protein: CASSRQPDRGSNEKLFF

J gene: TRBJ2-5
clone size: NA
D gene: NA
V gene: TRBV27
CDR3 DNA: TGTGCCAGCAGCCGTATCGGGAATCAAGAGACCCAGTACTTC
CDR3 protein: CASSRIGNQETQYF

J gene: TRBJ2-7
clone size: NA
D gene: NA
V gene: TRBV11-2
CDR3 DNA: TGTGCCAGCAGCTCCCGATCGGCTACCTACGAGCAGTACTTC
CDR3 protein: CASSSRSATYEQYF

J gene: TRBJ1-2
clone size: NA
D gene: TRBD1
V gene: TRBV5-5
CDR3 DNA: TGTGCCAGCAGCTTGGGGACAGGTTACGGCTATGGCTACACCTTC
CDR3 protein: CASSLGTGYGYGYTF

J gene: TRBJ2-5
clone size: NA
D gene: TRBD1
V gene: TRBV6-5
CDR3 DNA: TGTGCCAGCAGTCAGACAGGGTCAAGAGAGACCCAGTACTTC
CDR3 protein: CASSQTGSRETQYF

J gene: TRBJ1-1
clone size: NA
D gene: NA
V gene: TRBV4-3
CDR3 DNA: TGCGCCAGCAGCCACCGGGACACAACTACAGAAGCTTTCTTT
CDR3 protein: CASSHRDTTTEAFF

J gene: TRBJ2-7
clone size: NA
D gene: TRBD1
V gene: TRBV30
CDR3 DNA: TGTGCCTGGAGTAGGGGCCGGGACAGAACCTACGAGCAGTACTTC
CDR3 protein: CAWSRGRDRTYEQYF

J gene: TRBJ2-5
clone size: NA
D gene: NA
V gene: TRBV6-1
CDR3 DNA: TGTGCCAGCAGTGAAGATCCGGGACAAGCCCAAGAGACCCAGTACTTC
CDR3 protein: CASSEDPGQAQETQYF

J gene: TRBJ2-2
clone size: NA
D gene: NA
V gene: TRBV15
CDR3 DNA: TGTGCCACCAGCAGAGGGCTGGCAGCGGGCGAGCTGTTTTTT
CDR3 protein: CATSRGLAAGELFF

J gene: TRBJ1-2
clone size: NA
D gene: NA
V gene: TRBV5-1
CDR3 DNA: TGCGCCAGCAGCTTGGCGGGCACTGGCTACACCTTC
CDR3 protein: CASSLAGTGYTF

J gene: TRBJ1-1
clone size: NA
D gene: NA
V gene: TRBV18
CDR3 DNA: TGTGCCAGCTCACTAAAAACAGGGACGGCTGAAGCTTTCTTT
CDR3 protein: CASSLKTGTAEAFF

J gene: TRBJ1-1
clone size: few
D gene: TRBD1
V gene: TRBV19
CDR3 DNA: TGTGCCAGTACCCAAGACAGGGTTGGTAATGAAGCTTTCTTT
CDR3 protein: CASTQDRVGNEAFF

J gene: TRBJ1-1
clone size: NA
D gene: NA
V gene: TRBV19
CDR3 DNA: TGTGCCAGTAGGTGGGGGGAGAACACTGAAGCTTTCTTT
CDR3 protein: CASRWGENTEAFF

J gene: TRBJ1-2
clone size: NA
D gene: TRBD1
V gene: TRBV7-9
CDR3 DNA: TGTGCCAGCAGCACCCAGGGGGCGTTGGGCTACACCTTC
CDR3 protein: CASSTQGALGYTF

J gene: TRBJ1-1
clone size: once
D gene: NA
V gene: TRBV2
CDR3 DNA: TGTGCCAGCAGAGTACAGGGTGGGGCGACTGAAGCTTTCTTT
CDR3 protein: CASRVQGGATEAFF

J gene: TRBJ1-1
clone size: NA
D gene: TRBD1
V gene: TRBV29-1
CDR3 DNA: TGCAGCGCCCAAAGACAGGGGCTGAACACTGAAGCTTTCTTT
CDR3 protein: CSAQRQGLNTEAFF

J gene: TRBJ2-5
clone size: NA
D gene: TRBD1
V gene: TRBV29-1
CDR3 DNA: TGCAGCGTTAGGACAGGAGAGACCCAGTACTTC
CDR3 protein: CSVRTGETQYF

J gene: TRBJ1-1
clone size: NA
D gene: NA
V gene: TRBV7-2
CDR3 DNA: TGTGCCAGCAGCCTCGGATTCTCAAACACTGAAGCTTTCTTT
CDR3 protein: CASSLGFSNTEAFF

J gene: TRBJ2-7
clone size: NA
D gene: NA
V gene: TRBV5-5
CDR3 DNA: TGTGCCAGCAGCTTCGGGGCAGGGGACTCCTACGAGCAGTACTTC
CDR3 protein: CASSFGAGDSYEQYF

J gene: TRBJ2-3
clone size: NA
D gene: TRBD1
V gene: TRBV6-5
CDR3 DNA: TGTGCCAGCAGCCGACAGGGTTCTAGCACAGATACGCAGTATTTT
CDR3 protein: CASSRQGSSTDTQYF

J gene: TRBJ2-3
clone size: NA
D gene: NA
V gene: TRBV7-2
CDR3 DNA: TGTGCCAGCAGCACGCACCCGCTAAACACAGATACGCAGTATTTT
CDR3 protein: CASSTHPLNTDTQYF

J gene: TRBJ1-2
clone size: NA
D gene: NA
V gene: TRBV7-2
CDR3 DNA: TGTGCCAGCAGTCAAATGGGAGTATATGGCTACACCTTC
CDR3 protein: CASSQMGVYGYTF

J gene: TRBJ1-5
clone size: NA
D gene: TRBD1
V gene: TRBV12-5
CDR3 DNA: TGTGCTAGTGGTTTGGACCTCCCCGGCAGGGGGCATCAGCCCCAGCATTTT
CDR3 protein: CASGLDLPGRGHQPQHF

J gene: TRBJ1-3
clone size: NA
D gene: NA
V gene: TRBV18
CDR3 DNA: TGTGCCAGCTCACCCATTGAAGTCTCTGGAAACACCATATATTTT
CDR3 protein: CASSPIEVSGNTIYF

J gene: TRBJ2-7
clone size: NA
D gene: TRBD2
V gene: TRBV30
CDR3 DNA: TGTGCCTGGAGTCCGGGGGGGAGGGAGCAGTACTTC
CDR3 protein: CAWSPGGREQYF

J gene: TRBJ2-7
clone size: NA
D gene: NA
V gene: TRBV30
CDR3 DNA: TGTGCCTGGAGGGACGAGGACGAGCAGTACTTC
CDR3 protein: CAWRDEDEQYF